Below, one T cell receptor (beta chain) is given with its context. Its antigen is undetermined. PCR used 60 Vbeta primers and 13 Jbeta primers. Repertoires were generated with immunoSEQ multiplex PCR, while TCRdb's copy carries only in-frame clones and drops some. The clone table shows 40,000 to 60,000 clones, with the ten largest holding 6% to 7%. The sample originates from a study of cytomegalovirus exposure and HLA in healthy donors. The germline gives CDR1 LGHNA, CDR2 YSLEER. The V and J ends lost 0 bases and 4 bases respectively, with 12 bases between them. The CDR3 covers 15 residues. General study points: Several of the most significant clusters appeared, in a later analysis, to be linked to common viral pathogens.

This sequence was found in a male donor in good health and CMV-seropositive. Input material: PBMCs. The chain is built from TRBV4-3 and TRBJ2-5; D perhaps matches TRBD2 (7 bases). The CDR3 DNA sequence: TGCGCCAGCAGCCAAGAGGGGGGGGGCCTAGAGACCCAGTACTTC. Translation gives CASSQEGGGLETQYF.